What follows is one TCR beta chain and its context. Libraries were prepared by immunoSEQ multiplex PCR; TCRdb keeps only in-frame clonotypes and omits some of them. The table has about 220,000 clones, 82% seen once. Trimming took 4 bases from V and 8 from J, leaving 20 bases between them. The CDR3 runs 15 residues. Germline CDR1 is SEHNR and CDR2 is FQNEAQ (reference sequence). The sample is drawn from a study of blood T cell repertoires in COVID-19. About the research overall: T cells, B-cell-depleted T cells, or PBMCs supplied cDNA or gDNA.

Sequencing was performed on PBMCs or T cells enriched from blood (not recorded which). The chain is built from TRBV7-9 and TRBJ1-1; no firm D call. The receptor's source is an older woman who had recovered from COVID-19. This chain's CDR3 is CASSSTRGGVNEAFF. In nucleotides, the CDR3 is TGTGCCAGCAGCTCCACACGGGGTGGGGTAAACGAAGCTTTCTTT.